The 20 T cell receptor beta chains presented below share a single source sample, sequenced in a study of cytomegalovirus exposure and HLA in healthy donors. Primers included in the PCR were 60 Vbeta and 13 Jbeta primers. Only in-frame clones appear in the TCRdb table, and some are missing; sequencing was by immunoSEQ multiplex PCR. The top ten clones hold about 6.6% of a sample with about 110,000 clones, roughly 84% of them seen once. Sequencing input: PBMCs. The receptors were gathered from a man aged 25-40 years in good health and CMV-seropositive.

This sequence joins TRBV6-4 and TRBJ2-1; tentatively, D is TRBD2 (7 bases). Germline CDR1 and CDR2: MRHNA and SNTAGT. The V and J ends lost 2 bases and 11 bases respectively, with 22 bases between them. The CDR3 runs to 16 residues. The CDR3 region is CASSDDPRGGLVKQFF. The CDR3 DNA is TGTGCCAGCAGTGACGACCCGAGGGGGGGTTTGGTCAAGCAGTTCTTC.

This chain uses TRBV10-3 with TRBJ2-5; TRBD1 aligns across 7 bases. J gave up 2 bases and V 7 bases, and 4 bases lay outside the gene matches. Germline values: CDR1 ENHRY, CDR2 SYGVKD. This CDR3 is built from 13 residues. The CDR3 DNA follows: TGTGCCATCAATACAGGGGATCAAGAGACCCAGTACTTC. Translating gives CAINTGDQETQYF.

A word on this clone: Other DNA sequences of this sample code for an identical CDR3. V usage is TRBV19 and J usage is TRBJ2-7, with a possible D match to TRBD1 (6 bases). This CDR3 comprises 18 residues. Germline CDR1 LNHDA, CDR2 SQIVND (reference sequence). Trimming removed 0 bases from V and 3 bases from J, with 21 bases in between. This CDR3 reads CASSIDRRDKREHYEQYF. In nucleotides, the CDR3 is TGTGCCAGTAGTATAGACCGTAGGGACAAGAGAGAACACTACGAGCAGTACTTC.

J is TRBJ2-3 and V is TRBV30, with TRBD2 matching over 8 bases. Germline CDR1 and CDR2: GTSNPN and SVGIG (reference sequence). Trimming removed 0 bases from V and 2 bases from J; junction bases left unmatched: 7. The CDR3 extends over 16 amino acids. Here the CDR3 DNA reads TGTGCCTGGAGTGTACTGGCGGGGGGCCCCACAGATACGCAGTATTTT. Its translation: CAWSVLAGGPTDTQYF.

The CDR3 DNA reads TGTGCCAGTAGTTCCAGTGGGACAAATGAAAAACTGTTTTTT. Translating it yields CASSSSGTNEKLFF. The chain employs TRBV19 and TRBJ1-4, with D possibly being TRBD1 (6 bases). This CDR3 comprises 14 residues. Germline V lookup: CDR1 LNHDA, CDR2 SQIVND (reference sequence). Between the trimmed V and J ends, which lost 5 bases and 5 bases, there was a span of 12 bases.

In this sample, this clone turned up once. The V call is TRBV2, the J call TRBJ2-5; TRBD2 matches at 11 bases. CDR3 length: 18 amino acids. Per germline, CDR1 SNHLY and CDR2 FYNNEI. J lost 4 bases, V lost 5 bases, and 15 bases had no gene match. CDR3 coding DNA: TGTGCCAGCAGTCGTACCACTAGCGGGGGCTTCGAGGGAGAGACCCAGTACTTC. This sequence encodes CASSRTTSGGFEGETQYF. The full variable domain, in which reference TRBV2 and TRBJ2-5 provide the parts outside the CDR3, is EPEVTQTPSHQVTQMGQEVILRCVPISNHLYFYWYRQILGQKVEFLVSFYNNEISEKSEIFDDQFSVERPDGSNFTLKIRSTKLEDSAMYFCASSRTTSGGFEGETQYFGPGTRLLVL.

The CDR3 is CASSLSQTGGQDEQYF. CDR3 bases: TGTGCCAGCAGCTTGTCTCAGACAGGGGGACAGGACGAGCAGTACTTC. The genes are TRBV11-3 and TRBJ2-7; TRBD1 aligns across 9 bases. The CDR3 sequence is 16 residues long. Germline CDR1 is SGHNT and CDR2 is YENEEA. J was trimmed by 5 bases and V by 3 bases; bases with no gene match: 11.

This clone has only a few counts. The chain links TRBV18 to TRBJ1-1; 9 nucleotides match TRBD1. The germline V gene encodes CDR1 KGHSH and CDR2 LQKENI. Trimming at V came to 6 bases and at J to 0 bases, leaving 5 bases not matched to a gene. The CDR3 extends over 15 amino acids. DNA of the CDR3: TGTGCCAGCTCCCGGGACAGGGAGATGAACACTGAAGCTTTCTTT. Translating gives CASSRDREMNTEAFF.

The chain combines TRBV4-1 with TRBJ1-1; D is undetermined. Germline values: CDR1 MGHRA, CDR2 YSYEKL. The CDR3 spans 15 residues. V lost 2 bases and J 0 bases, leaving 10 bases between the germline ends. The CDR3, as DNA: TGCGCCAGCAGCCAACGTCTCGGGTTGAACACTGAAGCTTTCTTT. It is translated as CASSQRLGLNTEAFF.

V is TRBV6-1 and J is TRBJ1-5; 7 nucleotides match TRBD1. Germline CDR1 reads MNHNS; CDR2 reads SASEGT. This CDR3 is built from 13 residues. J lost 15 bases, V lost 7 bases, and 15 bases had no gene match. In DNA form, the CDR3 reads TGTGCCAGCACCCTGATTCAGGGGGGACCCACGCATTTT. It specifies CASTLIQGGPTHF.

This clone came up a few times. This chain joins TRBV12-5 and TRBJ1-1; D unresolved. The CDR3 has 12 amino acids. CDR1 LGHNT and CDR2 FRNRAP come from the germline V gene. Trimming took 7 bases from V and 0 from J, leaving 6 bases between them. Here the CDR3 DNA reads TGTGCTAGTGCGGCGGTGAACACTGAAGCTTTCTTT. This translates into CASAAVNTEAFF.

The chain combines TRBV6-4 with TRBJ2-3, with 11 bases aligning to TRBD2. The V segment lost 5 bases and the J segment 3 bases; nucleotides outside the gene matches: 4. The CDR3 covers 15 residues. The germline CDR1 and CDR2 sequences are MRHNA and SNTAGT. The CDR3 region has the DNA TGTGCCAGCAGTTTGACTAGCGGGGAAACAGATACGCAGTATTTT. Encoded protein: CASSLTSGETDTQYF.

This clone came up many times. J is TRBJ1-4 and V is TRBV15; D is ambiguous. Per germline, CDR1 LNHNV and CDR2 YYDKDF (reference sequence). This CDR3 has 14 amino acids. Trimming took off 8 bases at V and 0 bases at J, with 10 bases between the two ends. Here the CDR3 reads CATAYLSTNEKLFF. The CDR3 DNA reads TGTGCCACCGCTTACCTATCAACTAATGAAAAACTGTTTTTT.

The chain uses TRBV28 and TRBJ1-2, with D hard to call. CDR1 is MDHEN and CDR2 is SYDVKM in the germline V gene. This CDR3 is 19 amino acids long. The V end was cut by 1 base, the J end by 5 bases, with 26 bases between. The CDR3 nucleotides read TGTGCCAGCAGTTTATCCCGTATCTTTGTGTCGGGGAGATGGTATGGCTACACCTTC. Translation: CASSLSRIFVSGRWYGYTF.

The chain links TRBV7-6 to TRBJ2-7; a possible D gene is TRBD1 (6 bases). The germline gives CDR1 SGHVS, CDR2 FNYEAQ. The CDR3 length is 13 residues. The V end was cut by 5 bases, the J end by 4 bases, with 12 bases between. As DNA, the CDR3 is TGTGCCAGCAGCCCTTTGGGGGCTTACGAGCAGTACTTC. The encoded protein is CASSPLGAYEQYF.

V gene TRBV10-3 combines with J gene TRBJ2-2, with 9 bases lining up with TRBD1. Unmatched junction bases numbered 6, after V lost 6 bases and J lost 1 base. This CDR3 comprises 16 residues. Germline V CDR1 and CDR2: ENHRY, SYGVKD. CDR3: CAIRGTGGLNTGELFF. The CDR3 bases are TGTGCCATCAGAGGCACAGGGGGCCTGAACACCGGGGAGCTGTTTTTT.

The chain couples TRBV5-4 to TRBJ1-2, with 10 bases lining up with TRBD1. Germline trimming cut 4 bases from V and 5 bases from J; bases unmatched to any gene: 5. The CDR3 extends over 14 amino acids. Germline V gene data show CDR1 as SGHNT and CDR2 as YYREEE (reference sequence). CDR3 sequence reads: CASSPRQGAYGYTF. In DNA form, the CDR3 reads TGTGCCAGCAGCCCGAGACAGGGGGCTTATGGCTACACCTTC.

The V and J genes are TRBV6-5 and TRBJ1-6; 8 nucleotides align to TRBD1. This CDR3 region has 15 residues. The germline CDR1 and CDR2 sequences are MNHEY and SVGAGI. V shed 7 bases and J 7 bases; nucleotides not matched to a gene: 9. The chain's CDR3 is CASTPDREANSPLHF. The CDR3 nucleotides read TGTGCCAGCACTCCGGACAGGGAAGCAAATTCACCCCTCCACTTT.

This clone was detected a few times. This chain uses TRBV7-3 with TRBJ1-1; the D is unclear. The V and J ends lost 6 bases and 2 bases respectively, with 10 bases between them. This CDR3 region has 13 residues. CDR1 is SGHTA and CDR2 is FQGTGA in the germline V gene. CDR3 sequence reads: CASSLTPNTEAFF. CDR3 sequence (DNA): TGTGCCAGCAGTCTTACACCAAACACTGAAGCTTTCTTT. Variable domain in full (rest from reference TRBV7-3 and TRBJ1-1): GAGVSQTPSNKVTEKGKYVELRCDPISGHTALYWYRQSLGQGPEFLIYFQGTGAADDSGLPNDRFFAVRPEGSVSTLKIQRTERGDSAVYLCASSLTPNTEAFFGQGTRLTVV.

V and J are TRBV5-1 and TRBJ2-3; 9 nucleotides match TRBD2. This CDR3 is 15 amino acids long. The V segment lost 4 bases and the J segment 0 bases; nucleotides outside the gene matches: 3. Germline V CDR1 and CDR2: SGHRS, YFSETQ. The CDR3: CASSRAGGSTDTQYF. In nucleotides, the CDR3 is TGCGCCAGCAGCCGAGCGGGGGGTAGCACAGATACGCAGTATTTT. The full variable domain, in which reference TRBV5-1 and TRBJ2-3 provide the parts outside the CDR3, is KAGVTQTPRYLIKTRGQQVTLSCSPISGHRSVSWYQQTPGQGLQFLFEYFSETQRNKGNFPGRFSGRQFSNSRSEMNVSTLELGDSALYLCASSRAGGSTDTQYFGPGTRLTVL.